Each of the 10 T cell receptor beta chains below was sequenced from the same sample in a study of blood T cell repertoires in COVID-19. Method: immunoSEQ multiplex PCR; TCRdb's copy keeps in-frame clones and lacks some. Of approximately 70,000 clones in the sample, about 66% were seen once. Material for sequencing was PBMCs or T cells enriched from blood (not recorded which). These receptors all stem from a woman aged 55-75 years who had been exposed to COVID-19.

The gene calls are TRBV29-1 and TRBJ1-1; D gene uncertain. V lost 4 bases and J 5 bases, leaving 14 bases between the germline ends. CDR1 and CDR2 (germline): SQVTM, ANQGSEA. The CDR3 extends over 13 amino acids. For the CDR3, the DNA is TGCAGCGTTGCTTGGGGAGGGAGGACTGAAGCTTTCTTT. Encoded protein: CSVAWGGRTEAFF.

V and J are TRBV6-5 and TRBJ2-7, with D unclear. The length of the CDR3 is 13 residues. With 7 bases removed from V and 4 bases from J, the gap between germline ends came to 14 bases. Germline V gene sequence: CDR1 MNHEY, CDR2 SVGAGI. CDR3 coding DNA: TGTGCCAGCACGGGTGCCTTGGAATACGAGCAGTACTTC. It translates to CASTGALEYEQYF.

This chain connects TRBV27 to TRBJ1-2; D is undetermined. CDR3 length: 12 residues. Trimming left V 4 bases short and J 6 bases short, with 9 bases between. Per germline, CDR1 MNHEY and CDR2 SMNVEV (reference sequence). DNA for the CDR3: TGTGCCAGCAGTTCCAGCAGCGATGGCTACACCTTC. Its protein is CASSSSSDGYTF.

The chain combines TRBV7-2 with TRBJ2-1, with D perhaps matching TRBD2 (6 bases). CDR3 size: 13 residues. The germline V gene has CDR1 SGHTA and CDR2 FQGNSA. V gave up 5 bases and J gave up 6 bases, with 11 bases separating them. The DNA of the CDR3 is TGTGCCAGCAGCGCCCTAGCGCCCAATGAGCAGTTCTTC. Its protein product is CASSALAPNEQFF.

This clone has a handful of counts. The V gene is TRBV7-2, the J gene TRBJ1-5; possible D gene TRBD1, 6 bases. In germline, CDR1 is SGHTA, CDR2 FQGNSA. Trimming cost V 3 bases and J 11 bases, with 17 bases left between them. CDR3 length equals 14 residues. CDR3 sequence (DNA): TGTGCCAGCAGCTTGGACCCAGGGGAAACAGCCCAGCATTTT. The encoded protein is CASSLDPGETAQHF. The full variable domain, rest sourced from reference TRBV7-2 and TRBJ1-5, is GAGVSQSPSNKVTEKGKDVELRCDPISGHTALYWYRQSLGQGLEFLIYFQGNSAPDKSGLPSDRFSAERTGGSVSTLTIQRTQQEDSAVYLCASSLDPGETAQHFGDGTRLSIL.

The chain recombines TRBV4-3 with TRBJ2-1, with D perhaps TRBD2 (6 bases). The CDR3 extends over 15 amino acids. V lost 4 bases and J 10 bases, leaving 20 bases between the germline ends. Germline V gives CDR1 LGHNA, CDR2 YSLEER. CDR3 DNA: TGCGCCAGCAGCCTAAAGACTAGTGTGGCAACGGAGCAGTTCTTC. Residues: CASSLKTSVATEQFF.

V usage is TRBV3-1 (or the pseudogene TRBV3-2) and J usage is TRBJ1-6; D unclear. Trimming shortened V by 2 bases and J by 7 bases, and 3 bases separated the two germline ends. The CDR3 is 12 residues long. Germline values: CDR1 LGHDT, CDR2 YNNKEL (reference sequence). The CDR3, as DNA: TGTGCCAGCAGCCAACGGAATTCACCCCTCCACTTT. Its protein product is CASSQRNSPLHF.

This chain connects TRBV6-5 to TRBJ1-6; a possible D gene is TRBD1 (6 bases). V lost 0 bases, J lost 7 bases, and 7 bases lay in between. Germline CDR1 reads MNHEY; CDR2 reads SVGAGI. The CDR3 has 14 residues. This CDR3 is CASSYSDRNSPLHF. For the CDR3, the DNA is TGTGCCAGCAGTTACTCGGACAGAAATTCACCCCTCCACTTT.

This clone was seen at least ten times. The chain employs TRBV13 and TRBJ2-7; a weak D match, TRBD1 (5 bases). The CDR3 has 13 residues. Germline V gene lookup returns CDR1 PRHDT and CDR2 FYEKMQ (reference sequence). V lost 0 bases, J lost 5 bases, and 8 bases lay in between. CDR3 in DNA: TGTGCCAGCAGCTTAGGAGGCAGGGACGAGCAGTACTTC. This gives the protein CASSLGGRDEQYF.

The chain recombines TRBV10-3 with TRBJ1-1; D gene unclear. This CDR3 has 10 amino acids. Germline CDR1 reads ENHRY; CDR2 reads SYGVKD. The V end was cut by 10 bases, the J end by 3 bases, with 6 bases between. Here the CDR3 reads CATYDTEAFF. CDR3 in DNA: TGTGCCACCTACGACACTGAAGCTTTCTTT.